This TCR beta chain was profiled in a study of early T cells in non-severe SARS-CoV-2 infection. Turning to the study itself: Sequencing of unsorted whole blood was done on bulk RNA, leaving chains unpaired.

Individual cDNA molecules carried attached unique molecular identifiers. TCRdb re-called the 5' RACE reads with MiXCR, one entry per CDR3 protein. The profile shows roughly 51,000 distinct CDR3 sequences, less than 7.5% of them singletons. Study-wide results and caveats: Comparison of clonotypes with VDJdb favored anti-spike CD8 responses while missing private and CD4 specificities.

CDR3 length: 12 residues. Germline CDR1 reads MNHNY; CDR2 reads SVGAGI (reference sequence). The ends were cut back, 5 bases at V and 5 bases at J, with 6 bases in the middle. This clonotype has a count of ten or more. Its matching antigen is unknown. The specimen was whole blood, collected at baseline. This chain connects TRBV6-6 to TRBJ2-2; D not resolved. This receptor was obtained from an adult who was a healthcare worker with PCR-confirmed SARS-CoV-2 infection or an uninfected control (not recorded which). CDR3 coding DNA: TGTGCCAGCAGTACCCGAACCGGGGAGCTGTTTTTT. The encoded protein is CASSTRTGELFF.